This section outlines one T cell receptor beta chain sequence together with its context. This record comes from a study of shared clonotypes between healthy human individuals. Germline CDR1 reads MNHEY; CDR2 reads SVGAGI. The V and J ends lost 4 bases and 6 bases respectively, with 7 bases between them. The CDR3 extends over 12 amino acids. Measured with immunoSEQ multiplex PCR; TCRdb has only the in-frame clones, and not every one. Of about 1 million clones detected, 70% to 80% appear once; the ten largest clones hold approximately 0.5%. Sequenced input: memory CD4+ T cells from PBMCs. The subset denotes: CD45RA-negative fraction. The TCR comes from a man younger than 30 in good health. Some clones in this sample may be carry-over from other donors' samples. The chain employs TRBV6-5 and TRBJ2-1; D not certain. For the CDR3, the DNA is TGTGCCAGCAGTTCAGGACGCAATGAGCAGTTCTTC. This encodes CASSSGRNEQFF.